This TCR beta chain was observed in a study of cytomegalovirus exposure and HLA in healthy donors. The primer mix had 60 Vbeta and 13 Jbeta primers. Method: immunoSEQ multiplex PCR; TCRdb's copy keeps in-frame clones and lacks some. The profile shows 150,000 to 200,000 clones, around four fifths of them singletons. Trimming removed 2 bases from V and 2 bases from J, with 7 bases in between. The CDR3 is 14 amino acids. CDR1 MRHNA and CDR2 SNTAGT come from the germline V gene. This clonotype was sampled from a man younger than 30 in good health and CMV-seropositive. Specimen: PBMCs. The gene calls are TRBV6-4 and TRBJ2-1; tentatively, D is TRBD2 (5 bases). The CDR3 coding sequence is TGTGCCAGCAGTGACGGGAGTCCCTACAATGAGCAGTTCTTC. Amino acid sequence: CASSDGSPYNEQFF.